This entry features one TCR beta chain sequence. These data come from a study of blood T cell repertoires in COVID-19. Study as a whole: From the United States, Italy and Spain came samples of acute and convalescent COVID-19. T cells, B-cell-depleted T cells, or PBMCs provided the cDNA or gDNA that served as material.

There are 15 residues in the CDR3. The V segment lost 1 base and the J segment 5 bases; nucleotides outside the gene matches: 6. Germline CDR1 and CDR2: SQVTM and ANQGSEA. In the authors' workflow: Estimation of nucleated cell counts was performed using reference gene primer amplification. Using immunoSEQ multiplex PCR, the repertoire was profiled, and TCRdb retains in-frame clones only, with some absent. The V and J calls and clone size come from that table; D and trimming were worked out from the DNA. Of tens of thousands of clones listed, approximately 89% are singletons. Material: peripheral blood. This TCR came from a woman older than 75 with acute or convalescent COVID-19. The chain uses TRBV29-1 and TRBJ1-1, with 11 bases that match TRBD1. The CDR3: CSVEGTGGGGTEAFF. In DNA form, the CDR3 reads TGCAGCGTTGAAGGGACAGGGGGCGGAGGGACTGAAGCTTTCTTT.